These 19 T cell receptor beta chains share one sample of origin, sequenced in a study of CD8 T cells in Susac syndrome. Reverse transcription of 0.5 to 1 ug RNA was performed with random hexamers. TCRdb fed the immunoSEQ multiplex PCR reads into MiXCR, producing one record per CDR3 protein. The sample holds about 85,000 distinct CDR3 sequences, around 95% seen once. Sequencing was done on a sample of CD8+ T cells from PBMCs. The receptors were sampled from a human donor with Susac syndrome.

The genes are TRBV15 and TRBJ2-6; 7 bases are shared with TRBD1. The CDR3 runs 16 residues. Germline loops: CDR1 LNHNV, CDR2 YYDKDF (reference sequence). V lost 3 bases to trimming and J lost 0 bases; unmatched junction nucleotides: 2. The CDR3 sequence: CATSRRTGSGANVLTF. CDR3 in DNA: TGTGCCACCAGCAGGCGGACAGGCTCTGGGGCCAACGTCCTGACTTTC.

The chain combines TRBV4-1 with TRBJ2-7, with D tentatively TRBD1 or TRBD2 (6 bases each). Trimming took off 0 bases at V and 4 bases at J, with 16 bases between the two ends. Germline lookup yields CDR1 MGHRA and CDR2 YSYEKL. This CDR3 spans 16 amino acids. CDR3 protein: CASSQDPGGVYYEQYF. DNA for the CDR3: TGCGCCAGCAGCCAAGACCCCGGGGGCGTTTATTACGAGCAGTACTTC.

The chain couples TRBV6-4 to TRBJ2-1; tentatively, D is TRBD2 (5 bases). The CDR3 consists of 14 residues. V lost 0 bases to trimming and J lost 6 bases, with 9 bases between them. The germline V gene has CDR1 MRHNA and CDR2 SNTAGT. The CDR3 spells CASSDSGESNEQFF. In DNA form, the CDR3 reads TGTGCCAGCAGTGACTCGGGAGAAAGCAATGAGCAGTTCTTC.

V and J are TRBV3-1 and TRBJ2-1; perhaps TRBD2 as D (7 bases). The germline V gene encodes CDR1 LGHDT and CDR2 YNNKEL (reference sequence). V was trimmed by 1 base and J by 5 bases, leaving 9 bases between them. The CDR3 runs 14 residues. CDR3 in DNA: TGTGCCAGCAGCCAAGCGGGGGGCCACAATGAGCAGTTCTTC. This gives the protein CASSQAGGHNEQFF.

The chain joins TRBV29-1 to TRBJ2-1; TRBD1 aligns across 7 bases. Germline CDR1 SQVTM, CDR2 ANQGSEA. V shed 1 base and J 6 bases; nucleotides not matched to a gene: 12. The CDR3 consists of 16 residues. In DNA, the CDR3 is TGCAGCGTTGAAGGAGTCCAGGGGGTTTGGCTCAATGAGCAGTTCTTC. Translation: CSVEGVQGVWLNEQFF.

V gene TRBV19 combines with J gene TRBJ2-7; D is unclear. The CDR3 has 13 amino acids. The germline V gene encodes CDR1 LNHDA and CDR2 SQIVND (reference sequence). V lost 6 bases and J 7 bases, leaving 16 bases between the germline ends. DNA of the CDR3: TGTGCCAGTAGCGATGGCCCTAGTTTGGAGCAGTACTTC. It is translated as CASSDGPSLEQYF.

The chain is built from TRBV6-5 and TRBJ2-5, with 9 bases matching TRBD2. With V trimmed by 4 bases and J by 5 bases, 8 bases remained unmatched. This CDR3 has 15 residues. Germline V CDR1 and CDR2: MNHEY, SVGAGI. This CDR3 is CASSLTSGPSETQYF. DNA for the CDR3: TGTGCCAGCAGTTTAACTAGCGGGCCTTCGGAGACCCAGTACTTC.

This chain's CDR3 is CASSLGLAGAIEQFF. CDR3 DNA sequence: TGTGCCAGCAGCCTCGGACTAGCGGGAGCTATTGAGCAGTTCTTC. The chain uses TRBV3-1 and TRBJ2-1, with TRBD2 matching 13 bases. Germline V gives CDR1 LGHDT, CDR2 YNNKEL (reference sequence). This CDR3 contains 15 residues. Trimming removed 4 bases from V and 9 bases from J; junction bases left unmatched: 6.

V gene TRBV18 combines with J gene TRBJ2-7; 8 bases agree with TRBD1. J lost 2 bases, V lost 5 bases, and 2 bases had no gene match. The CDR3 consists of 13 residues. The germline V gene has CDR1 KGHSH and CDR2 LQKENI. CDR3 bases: TGTGCCAGCTCATCGGACAGGGCCTACGAGCAGTACTTC. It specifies CASSSDRAYEQYF.

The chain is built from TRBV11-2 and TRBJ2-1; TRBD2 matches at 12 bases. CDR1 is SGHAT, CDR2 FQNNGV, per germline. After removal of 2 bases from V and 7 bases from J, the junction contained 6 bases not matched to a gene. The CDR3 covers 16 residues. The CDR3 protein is CASSLTTSGSMNEQFF. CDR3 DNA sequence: TGTGCCAGCAGCTTAACGACTAGCGGGAGCATGAATGAGCAGTTCTTC. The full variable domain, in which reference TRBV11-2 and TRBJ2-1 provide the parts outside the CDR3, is EAGVAQSPRYKIIEKRQSVAFWCNPISGHATLYWYQQILGQGPKLLIQFQNNGVVDDSQLPKDRFSAERLKGVDSTLKIQPAKLEDSAVYLCASSLTTSGSMNEQFFGPGTRLTVL.

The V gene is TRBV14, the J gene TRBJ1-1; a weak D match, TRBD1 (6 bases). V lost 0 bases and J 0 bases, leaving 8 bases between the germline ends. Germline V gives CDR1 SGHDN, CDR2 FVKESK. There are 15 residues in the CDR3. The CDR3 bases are TGTGCCAGCAGCCAAGACGGGACATTGAACACTGAAGCTTTCTTT. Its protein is CASSQDGTLNTEAFF.

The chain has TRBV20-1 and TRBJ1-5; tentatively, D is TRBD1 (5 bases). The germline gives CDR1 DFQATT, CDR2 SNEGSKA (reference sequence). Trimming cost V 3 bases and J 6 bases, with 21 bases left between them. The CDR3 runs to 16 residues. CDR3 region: CSARGLGGGEAQPQHF. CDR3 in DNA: TGCAGTGCTAGGGGCCTGGGCGGGGGGGAGGCTCAGCCCCAGCATTTT.

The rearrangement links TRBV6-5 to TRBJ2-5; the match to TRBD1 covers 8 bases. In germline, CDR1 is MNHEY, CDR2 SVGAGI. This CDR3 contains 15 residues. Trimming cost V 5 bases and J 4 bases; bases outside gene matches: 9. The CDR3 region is CASSPGQGEGETQYF. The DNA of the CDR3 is TGTGCCAGCAGTCCCGGACAGGGCGAGGGAGAGACCCAGTACTTC.

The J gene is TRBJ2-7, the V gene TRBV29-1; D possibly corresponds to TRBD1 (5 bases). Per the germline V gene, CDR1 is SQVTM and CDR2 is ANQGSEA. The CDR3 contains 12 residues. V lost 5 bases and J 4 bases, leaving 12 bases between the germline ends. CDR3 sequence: CSVSSDSYEQYF. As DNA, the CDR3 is TGCAGCGTTTCCAGCGACAGTTACGAGCAGTACTTC.

CDR3 DNA sequence: TGCAGCGTTGATCTGGACAGAAGTACCTATGGCTACACCTTC. It codes for CSVDLDRSTYGYTF. This chain links TRBV29-1 with TRBJ1-2; D may be TRBD1 (6 bases). Germline V lookup: CDR1 SQVTM, CDR2 ANQGSEA. Trimming cost V 3 bases and J 4 bases, with 15 bases left between them. CDR3 length equals 14 residues.

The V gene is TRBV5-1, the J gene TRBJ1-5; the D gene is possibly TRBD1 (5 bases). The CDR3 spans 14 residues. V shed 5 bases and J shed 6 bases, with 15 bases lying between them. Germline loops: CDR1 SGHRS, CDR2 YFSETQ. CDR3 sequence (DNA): TGCGCCAGCAGTTGGGACCCCGAGGGTCAGCCCCAGCATTTT. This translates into CASSWDPEGQPQHF.

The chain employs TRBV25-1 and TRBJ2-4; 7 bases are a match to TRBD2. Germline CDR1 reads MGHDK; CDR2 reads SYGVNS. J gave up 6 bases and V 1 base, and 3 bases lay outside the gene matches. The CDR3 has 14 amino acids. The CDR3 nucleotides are TGTGCCAGCAGTGAATCCATAGCGGGAAACATTCAGTACTTC. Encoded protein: CASSESIAGNIQYF.

CDR3 nucleotides: TGTGCCAGCAGCTCGATAGAAGATACGCAGTATTTT. Translating gives CASSSIEDTQYF. The genes are TRBV7-9 and TRBJ2-3; D unresolved. The CDR3 spans 12 residues. V was shortened by 4 bases and J by 5 bases, with 7 bases between the two germline ends. CDR1 and CDR2 (germline): SEHNR, FQNEAQ (reference sequence). Looking up the rest from reference TRBV7-9 and TRBJ2-3 gives the full variable domain: DTGVSQNPRHKITKRGQNVTFRCDPISEHNRLYWYRQTLGQGPEFLTYFQNEAQLEKSRLLSDRFSAERPKGSFSTLEIQRTEQGDSAMYLCASSSIEDTQYFGPGTRLTVL.

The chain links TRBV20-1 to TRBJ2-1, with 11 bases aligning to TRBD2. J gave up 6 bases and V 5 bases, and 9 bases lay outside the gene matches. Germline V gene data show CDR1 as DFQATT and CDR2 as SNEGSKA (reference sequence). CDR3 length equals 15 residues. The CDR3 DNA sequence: TGCAGTGCTGGCTCCGGGACTAGCGGCCTCAATGAGCAGTTCTTC. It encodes CSAGSGTSGLNEQFF.